The clone carrying this T cell receptor beta chain was seen at least ten times. Sequencing was performed with immunoSEQ multiplex PCR; in TCRdb, only in-frame clones are kept and a portion is missing. The sample holds about 170,000 clones; around 86% are singletons and the top ten take roughly 2.6%. This sample is drawn from a study of cytomegalovirus exposure and HLA in healthy donors. This CDR3 spans 13 amino acids. The germline CDR1 and CDR2 sequences are SGHRS and YFSETQ. Trimming cost V 4 bases and J 5 bases; bases outside gene matches: 1. The sample taken for sequencing was PBMCs. The chain is built from TRBV5-1 and TRBJ1-1; 11 bases are a match to TRBD1. This clonotype originated in a man between 18 and 35 years old in good health and CMV-seropositive. CDR3 sequence reads: CASSGQGATEAFF. Here the CDR3 DNA reads TGCGCCAGCAGCGGACAGGGGGCGACTGAAGCTTTCTTT.